One and the same sample provided the 19 T cell receptor beta chains below, sequenced in a study of T-cell reconstitution after alpha-beta-depleted transplantation in children. During its preparation, the TCRbeta library received unique molecular identifiers. Each CDR3 protein gets one entry after TCRdb re-called the PCR reads with MiXCR. The profile shows fewer than 550,000 distinct CDR3 sequences, roughly an eighth of them singletons. The source was PBMCs, mostly from graft donor cells, collected 180 days after TCRalphabeta/CD19-depleted stem cell transplant. These receptors all stem from a female patient aged 2 to 10 who had a stem cell transplant for aplastic anemia, so the T cells may come from the graft donor.

This clonotype occurred a few times. This chain uses TRBV11-2 with TRBJ2-7; D remains unclear. Germline assignment: CDR1 SGHAT and CDR2 FQNNGV. The ends were cut back, 4 bases at V and 2 bases at J, with 12 bases in the middle. The CDR3 is made up of 14 amino acids. Here the CDR3 DNA reads TGTGCCAGCAGCTCCCAGGTTCTAGCCTACGAGCAGTACGTC. Translating gives CASSSQVLAYEQYV.

This clonotype was observed at least ten times. The V call is TRBV15, the J call TRBJ2-1; D unclear. Germline CDR1 and CDR2: LNHNV and YYDKDF (reference sequence). The CDR3 is 13 amino acids. V shed 8 bases and J shed 3 bases, with 11 bases lying between them. In DNA form, the CDR3 reads TGTGCCACCTTTGACGCGGACTACAATGAGCAGTTCTTC. Its protein product is CATFDADYNEQFF.

In DNA, the CDR3 is TGTGCCAGCAGCCACGAGAGGGACAGGGGGCGGAATGAGCAGTTCTTC. Its translation: CASSHERDRGRNEQFF. The V call is TRBV7-9, the J call TRBJ2-1; TRBD1 matches at 12 bases. This CDR3 is 16 amino acids long. The germline gives CDR1 SEHNR, CDR2 FQNEAQ (reference sequence). With 5 bases clipped from V and 7 bases from J, the junction kept 9 bases outside the gene matches.

The V and J genes are TRBV19 and TRBJ1-1; the D is unclear. The germline CDR1 and CDR2 sequences are LNHDA and SQIVND (reference sequence). The CDR3 length is 16 residues. V was pared by 1 base and J by 1 base, with 13 bases between. CDR3: CASSIGPTGRNTEAFF. CDR3 nucleotide sequence: TGTGCCAGTAGTATAGGCCCGACGGGCCGGAACACTGAAGCTTTCTTT.

This clonotype appeared a few times. The gene calls are TRBV4-2 and TRBJ2-3; TRBD2 aligns across 11 bases. V lost 4 bases to trimming and J lost 1 base; unmatched junction nucleotides: 16. This CDR3 comprises 20 residues. Germline assignment: CDR1 LGHNA and CDR2 YNFKEQ. This CDR3 is CASSRDLFSGREWGTDTQYF. The CDR3 DNA reads as TGTGCCAGCAGCCGCGATTTGTTTAGCGGGAGGGAATGGGGCACAGATACGCAGTATTTT.

This clonotype was detected a few times. The gene calls are TRBV4-3 and TRBJ2-1; D gene uncertain. The germline V and J ends were trimmed by 0 bases and 2 bases, with 14 bases remaining between them. CDR3 size: 17 residues. CDR1 and CDR2 from the germline V gene are LGHNA and YSLEER. This CDR3 is CASSQDARSNTYNEQFF. In nucleotides, the CDR3 is TGCGCCAGCAGCCAAGATGCGCGGTCCAACACCTACAATGAGCAGTTCTTC.

The rearrangement joins TRBV29-1 to TRBJ1-2, with D possibly TRBD1 on 6 matching bases. V lost 6 bases, J lost 4 bases, and 21 bases lay in between. Germline loops: CDR1 SQVTM, CDR2 ANQGSEA. The CDR3 spans 15 residues. The CDR3 here is CSVTGDKAGGYGYTF. The CDR3 coding sequence is TGCAGCGTCACCGGGGACAAGGCCGGAGGCTATGGCTACACCTTC.

This clonotype was observed a handful of times. The chain recombines TRBV6-2 or TRBV6-3 with TRBJ2-1, with D perhaps TRBD2 (6 bases). The germline V gene has CDR1 MNHEY and CDR2 SVGEGT. The V gene lost 7 bases and the J gene lost 6 bases, with 25 bases spanning the gap. The CDR3 totals 17 residues. The CDR3 coding sequence is TGTGCCAGCAAGTTATTATTTTCCGGGAGTAGTTCCAATGAGCAGTTCTTC. The encoded protein is CASKLLFSGSSSNEQFF.

V is TRBV4-3 and J is TRBJ2-3; D gene unclear. The ends were cut back, 4 bases at V and 0 bases at J, with 17 bases in the middle. The length of the CDR3 is 17 residues. The germline gives CDR1 LGHNA, CDR2 YSLEER. The chain's CDR3 is CASSPAFDTSSTDTQYF. In DNA form, the CDR3 reads TGCGCCAGCAGCCCGGCATTCGACACCTCTAGCACAGATACGCAGTATTTT.

This clonotype was seen at least ten times. The chain uses TRBV28 and TRBJ2-6, with 12 bases identical to TRBD2. This CDR3 contains 17 residues. J lost 2 bases, V lost 5 bases, and 4 bases had no gene match. Germline CDR1 and CDR2: MDHEN and SYDVKM. CDR3 in amino acids: CASSHPSGRAGANVLTF. The CDR3 DNA follows: TGTGCCAGCAGTCACCCTAGCGGGAGGGCTGGGGCCAACGTCCTGACTTTC. Variable domain in full (rest from reference TRBV28 and TRBJ2-6): DVKVTQSSRYLVKRTGEKVFLECVQDMDHENMFWYRQDPGLGLRLIYFSYDVKMKEKGDIPEGYSVSREKKERFSLILESASTNQTSMYLCASSHPSGRAGANVLTFGAGSRLTVL.

This clonotype was seen a few times. The chain couples TRBV5-1 to TRBJ2-7; 10 bases are a match to TRBD1. The germline gives CDR1 SGHRS, CDR2 YFSETQ. This CDR3 is 15 amino acids long. Trimming cost V 4 bases and J 2 bases; bases outside gene matches: 6. CDR3 region: CASSRGTGEPYEQYF. In DNA form, the CDR3 reads TGCGCCAGCAGCAGGGGGACAGGGGAGCCCTACGAGCAGTACTTC.

This clonotype was detected a few times. The V call is TRBV5-1, the J call TRBJ2-3; possibly TRBD1 for D (6 bases). The V gene lost 3 bases and the J gene lost 3 bases, with 17 bases spanning the gap. The CDR3 length is 16 residues. Germline loops: CDR1 SGHRS, CDR2 YFSETQ. The CDR3 DNA sequence: TGCGCCAGCAGCTCAACAGGGCGGTATAGTACAGATACGCAGTATTTT. This translates into CASSSTGRYSTDTQYF.

This chain links TRBV12-3 or TRBV12-4 with TRBJ2-5, with 12 bases lining up with TRBD2. J was trimmed by 4 bases and V by 6 bases; bases with no gene match: 21. CDR3 size: 20 residues. This CDR3 is CASSQGRGYPPGLAGETQYF. CDR3 sequence (DNA): TGTGCCAGCAGCCAGGGCAGGGGGTATCCTCCGGGACTAGCGGGAGAGACCCAGTACTTC.

To note about this clonotype: Just one base apart from a much larger clone, this may be a read error. The V and J genes are TRBV7-7 and TRBJ2-1; 7 nucleotides agree with TRBD2. There are 19 residues in the CDR3. The V gene's germline CDR1 is SSHAT and CDR2 FNYEAQ (reference sequence). CDR3 loop: CVSSLVVAGGLSSYNEQFF. The CDR3 nucleotides read TGTGTCAGCAGCTTAGTGGTAGCGGGCGGTCTTAGCTCCTACAATGAGCAGTTCTTC.

This clonotype was detected a few times. The V call is TRBV27, the J call TRBJ2-7; 13 nucleotides align to TRBD2. V trimming: 4 bases; J trimming: 7 bases; junction bases outside the gene matches: 13. Germline V gives CDR1 MNHEY, CDR2 SMNVEV (reference sequence). This CDR3 region has 17 residues. The CDR3 coding sequence is TGTGCCAGCAGTTCCTCGGGACTAGCGGGACTTGCTAGGGAGCAGTACTTC. The encoded protein is CASSSSGLAGLAREQYF.

The CDR3 spells CASRQLVDEQFF. The DNA of the CDR3 is TGTGCCAGCCGACAGCTGGTCGATGAGCAGTTCTTC. The V and J genes are TRBV6-1 and TRBJ2-1; perhaps TRBD1 as D (5 bases). This CDR3 spans 12 amino acids. Germline loops: CDR1 MNHNS, CDR2 SASEGT. V gave up 8 bases and J gave up 8 bases, with 13 bases separating them.

J is TRBJ2-2 and V is TRBV24-1; D is undetermined. CDR1 is KGHDR and CDR2 is SFDVKD in the germline V gene. The CDR3 runs to 13 residues. The V and J ends lost 5 bases and 1 base respectively, with 4 bases between them. The CDR3 here is CATSALNTGELFF. The CDR3 DNA reads TGTGCCACCAGTGCTCTGAACACCGGGGAGCTGTTTTTT.

The table lists this clonotype with a few counts. This chain joins TRBV4-3 and TRBJ2-6; D possibly corresponds to TRBD2 (5 bases). CDR1 and CDR2 from the germline V gene are LGHNA and YSLEER. This CDR3 is built from 15 residues. V was trimmed by 4 bases and J by 0 bases, leaving 7 bases between them. The CDR3 DNA follows: TGCGCCAGCAGCCCCGAGGGCTCTGGGGCCAACGTCCTGACTTTC. Protein sequence: CASSPEGSGANVLTF.

The chain links TRBV6-5 to TRBJ2-1, with D possibly being TRBD1 or TRBD2 (6 bases each). Germline CDR1 is MNHEY and CDR2 is SVGAGI. V was clipped by 6 bases and J by 14 bases, with 17 bases between them. The CDR3 is made up of 12 amino acids. The CDR3 loop reads CASRPVNREEFF. Written as DNA, the CDR3 is TGTGCCAGCAGGCCCGTCAACAGGGAGGAGTTCTTC.